The 5 T cell receptor beta chains below were found in one sample sequenced in a study of blood T cell repertoires in COVID-19. The repertoire was sequenced with immunoSEQ multiplex PCR; TCRdb's copy has only in-frame clones and lacks some. Here the sample spans approximately 200,000 clones, about nine tenths being singletons. Sample: PBMCs or T cells enriched from blood (not recorded which). These receptors were collected from a woman younger than 45 who had recovered from COVID-19.

The chain uses TRBV14 and TRBJ2-2, with TRBD1 matching over 9 bases. Germline values: CDR1 SGHDN, CDR2 FVKESK. The V and J ends lost 5 bases and 3 bases, in that order; junction bases with no gene match: 7. CDR3 length: 16 residues. The CDR3, as DNA: TGTGCCAGCAGCGACTTGGGACAGGGCTACACCGGGGAGCTGTTTTTT. This translates into CASSDLGQGYTGELFF.

This clone was counted a single time. This chain joins TRBV19 and TRBJ1-1, with D unresolved. The CDR3 totals 13 residues. Per germline, CDR1 LNHDA and CDR2 SQIVND (reference sequence). Trimming stripped 5 bases from V and 2 bases from J, with 9 bases between. The CDR3 here is CASSLRANTEAFF. CDR3 sequence (DNA): TGTGCCAGTAGTTTAAGAGCTAACACTGAAGCTTTCTTT.

This chain uses TRBV29-1 with TRBJ2-2, with 9 bases matching TRBD1. CDR1 is SQVTM and CDR2 is ANQGSEA in the germline V gene. With 6 bases clipped from V and 5 bases from J, the junction kept 7 bases outside the gene matches. This CDR3 region has 14 residues. The chain's CDR3 is CSVDGTGRTGELFF. CDR3 in DNA: TGCAGCGTAGACGGGACAGGGCGGACCGGGGAGCTGTTTTTT.

This clone has more than one count but fewer than ten. The rearrangement links TRBV19 to TRBJ1-1, with 12 nucleotides matching TRBD1. The CDR3 extends over 15 amino acids. V dropped 5 bases and J dropped 3; count of bases not matched to a gene: 4. Looked up from germline, CDR1 is LNHDA and CDR2 is SQIVND (reference sequence). CDR3 protein: CASSAGTGGHTEAFF. The CDR3 nucleotides read TGTGCCAGTAGTGCTGGGACAGGGGGCCACACTGAAGCTTTCTTT. The variable domain in full, completed from reference TRBV19 and TRBJ1-1, reads DGGITQSPKYLFRKEGQNVTLSCEQNLNHDAMYWYRQDPGQGLRLIYYSQIVNDFQKGDIAEGYSVSREKKESFPLTVTSAQKNPTAFYLCASSAGTGGHTEAFFGQGTRLTVV.

J is TRBJ2-2 and V is TRBV7-3; TRBD2 matches at 12 bases. Germline CDR1 and CDR2: SGHTA and FQGTGA. Unmatched junction bases numbered 12, after V lost 5 bases and J lost 5 bases. The CDR3 loop spans 18 amino acids. The CDR3 DNA is TGTGCCAGCAGCCCCACTAGGACTAGCGGGGAGGGGACCGGGGAGCTGTTTTTT. It is translated as CASSPTRTSGEGTGELFF.